This T cell receptor beta chain stems from a study of cytomegalovirus exposure and HLA in healthy donors. Study context: Among the 300 to 400 donors who were genotyped, 70% to 90% fell in the genetic ancestry cluster that is associated with self-reported Caucasian donors. Whole-study findings and limits: It was reported that TCR beta sequences correctly inferred the HLA-A and HLA-B alleles for most subjects.

Germline V gene data show CDR1 as SGDLS and CDR2 as YYNGEE. The CDR3 contains 14 residues. Trimming cost V 1 base and J 0 bases, with 5 bases left between them. With 60 Vbeta and 13 Jbeta primers, the PCR was carried out. Method: immunoSEQ multiplex PCR; TCRdb's copy keeps in-frame clones and lacks some. The data show 200,000 to 250,000 clones, and the top ten clones hold less than 1%. Concerning this clone itself: The antigen is unknown.

The donors (healthy individuals) were bone marrow donors. This clonotype originated in a woman in her thirties in good health and CMV-seropositive. The sample consisted of PBMCs. This rearrangement joins TRBV9 to TRBJ1-3; D may be TRBD1 (5 bases). CDR3 sequence: CASSVRGSGNTIYF. As DNA, the CDR3 is TGTGCCAGCAGCGTAAGGGGCTCTGGAAACACCATATATTTT.